What follows describes a single T cell receptor (beta chain). Its target is not known. The data were obtained in a study of CD8 T cells in ankylosing spondylitis. Whole-study findings and limits: Seemingly distinctive of ankylosing spondylitis blood was a TCR beta motif formed by eight highly homologous variants.

TCRdb ran MiXCR on the 5' RACE reads and lists one entry per CDR3 protein. In the table there are fewer than 400,000 distinct CDR3 sequences, about 15% of which are singletons. This CDR3 has 14 amino acids. Germline loops: CDR1 SEHNR, CDR2 FQNEAQ (reference sequence). V dropped 8 bases and J dropped 1 base, with 14 bases sitting between them. The sequence derives from a male donor with ankylosing spondylitis or in good health (not recorded which). This rearrangement joins TRBV7-9 to TRBJ1-1; D remains unclear. Sequenced: blood, either unsorted or a sorted T cell fraction (not recorded which). The CDR3 DNA is TGTGCCAGCTGTGCTGGGCCTGAGAACACTGAAGCTTTCTTT. It specifies CASCAGPENTEAFF.